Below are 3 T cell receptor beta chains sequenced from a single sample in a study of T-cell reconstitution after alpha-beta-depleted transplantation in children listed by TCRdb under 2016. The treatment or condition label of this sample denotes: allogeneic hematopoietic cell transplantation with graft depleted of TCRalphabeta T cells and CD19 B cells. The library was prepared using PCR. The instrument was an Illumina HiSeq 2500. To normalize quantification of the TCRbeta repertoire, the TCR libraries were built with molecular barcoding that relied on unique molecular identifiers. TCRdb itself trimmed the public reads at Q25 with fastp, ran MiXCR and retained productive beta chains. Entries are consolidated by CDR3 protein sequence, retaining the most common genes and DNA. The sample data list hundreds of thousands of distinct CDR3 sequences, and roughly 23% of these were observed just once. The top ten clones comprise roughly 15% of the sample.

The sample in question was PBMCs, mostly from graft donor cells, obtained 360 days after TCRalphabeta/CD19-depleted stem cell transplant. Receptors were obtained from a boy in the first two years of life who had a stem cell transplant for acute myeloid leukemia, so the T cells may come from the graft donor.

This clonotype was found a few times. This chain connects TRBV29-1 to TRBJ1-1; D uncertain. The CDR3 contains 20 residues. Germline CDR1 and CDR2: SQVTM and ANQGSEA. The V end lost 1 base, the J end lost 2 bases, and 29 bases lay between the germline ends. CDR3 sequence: CSVEVYRWQTPPKRNTEAFF. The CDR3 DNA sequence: TGCAGCGTTGAAGTGTACAGATGGCAAACCCCTCCGAAAAGAAACACTGAAGCTTTCTTT.

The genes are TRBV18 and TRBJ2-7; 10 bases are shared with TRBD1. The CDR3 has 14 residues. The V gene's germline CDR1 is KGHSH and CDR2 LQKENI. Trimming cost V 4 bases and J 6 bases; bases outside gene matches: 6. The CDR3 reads CASSHGTGDGEQYF. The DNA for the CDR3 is TGTGCCAGCTCACACGGGACAGGGGATGGCGAGCAGTACTTC. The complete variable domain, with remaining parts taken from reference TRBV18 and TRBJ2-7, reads NAGVMQNPRHLVRRRGQEARLRCSPMKGHSHVYWYRQLPEEGLKFMVYLQKENIIDESGMPKERFSAEFPKEGPSILRIQQVVRGDSAAYFCASSHGTGDGEQYFGPGTRLTVT.

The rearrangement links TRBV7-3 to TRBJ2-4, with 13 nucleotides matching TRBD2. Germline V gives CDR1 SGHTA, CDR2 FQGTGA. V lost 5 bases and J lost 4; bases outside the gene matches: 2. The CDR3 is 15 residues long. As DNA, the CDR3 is TGTGCCAGCAGCAAGACTAGCGGGGGGAAAAACATTCAGTACTTC. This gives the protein CASSKTSGGKNIQYF.